Presented here are 7 T cell receptor beta chains from one specimen sequenced in a study of T-cell reconstitution after alpha-beta-depleted transplantation in children. Unique molecular identifiers were incorporated during preparation of the TCRbeta library. TCRdb recomputed calls from the PCR reads with MiXCR, one row per CDR3 protein. The repertoire has hundreds of thousands of distinct CDR3 sequences, under 25% of them found once; the top ten carry 11% to 15%. The sequenced sample was PBMCs, mostly from graft donor cells, obtained 360 days after TCRalphabeta/CD19-depleted stem cell transplant. The receptors were gathered from a boy less than two years old who had a stem cell transplant for acute myeloid leukemia, so the T cells may come from the graft donor.

This CDR3 reads CASSEFGGHSYEQYF. The CDR3 DNA is TGTGCCAGCAGTGAATTTGGAGGGCACTCCTACGAGCAGTACTTC. The V call is TRBV25-1, the J call TRBJ2-7; D is possibly TRBD2 (6 bases). CDR3 length: 15 amino acids. Trimming removed 1 base from V and 0 bases from J, with 10 bases in between. Germline V lookup: CDR1 MGHDK, CDR2 SYGVNS.

J is TRBJ1-1 and V is TRBV6-2 or TRBV6-3, with TRBD1 matching over 7 bases. The V gene end was trimmed by 3 bases and the J gene end by 3 bases; junction bases not matched to a gene: 16. This CDR3 has 18 residues. In germline, CDR1 is MNHEY, CDR2 SVGEGT. The CDR3 DNA is TGTGCCAGCAGTTATCCAACAGGGGAAGGATTGTTTGACACTGAAGCTTTCTTT. It yields the protein CASSYPTGEGLFDTEAFF.

There are a few counts of this clonotype. V is TRBV14 and J is TRBJ1-1, with 9 nucleotides matching TRBD1. Germline trimming cut 4 bases from V and 3 bases from J; bases unmatched to any gene: 0. Germline assignment: CDR1 SGHDN and CDR2 FVKESK. The CDR3 contains 13 residues. The CDR3 reads CASSRDRDTEAFF. The CDR3 DNA reads TGTGCCAGCAGCCGGGACAGGGACACTGAAGCTTTCTTT.

In its sample, this clonotype was seen a few times. The chain combines TRBV30 with TRBJ2-7; D call uncertain. Trimming pared 0 bases from V and 3 bases from J, leaving 9 bases between. The CDR3 contains 13 residues. Germline assignment: CDR1 GTSNPN and CDR2 SVGIG (reference sequence). The CDR3: CAWSVAALYEQYF. In DNA form, the CDR3 reads TGTGCCTGGAGTGTAGCCGCACTCTACGAGCAGTACTTC.

The table lists this clonotype with a few counts. The CDR3 DNA reads TGTGCCATCAAGAATTGGGTCCGTGGGGGGAAGATCCGCGGGGAGCTGTTTTTT. Its protein is CAIKNWVRGGKIRGELFF. V and J are TRBV10-3 and TRBJ2-2, with TRBD2 as a possible D gene (6 bases). This CDR3 is 18 amino acids long. Germline lookup yields CDR1 ENHRY and CDR2 SYGVKD. Trimming shortened V by 7 bases and J by 7 bases, and 28 bases separated the two germline ends.

CDR3 nucleotides: TGTGCCAGTCTATTTTCTGGGGCCAACGTCCTGACTTTC. It codes for CASLFSGANVLTF. The V call is TRBV3-1, the J call TRBJ2-6; D ambiguous. V was clipped by 9 bases and J by 1 base, with 7 bases between them. Looked up from germline, CDR1 is LGHDT and CDR2 is YNNKEL (reference sequence). This CDR3 has 13 residues.

This clonotype was counted many times. The rearrangement uses TRBV20-1 and TRBJ2-5; D call uncertain. V shed 0 bases and J shed 1 base, with 12 bases lying between them. Germline V gives CDR1 DFQATT, CDR2 SNEGSKA (reference sequence). This CDR3 contains 15 residues. The CDR3 DNA sequence: TGCAGTGCTAGAGAAGCACGGCTCGTCCAAGAGACCCAGTACTTC. The encoded protein is CSAREARLVQETQYF.